These T cell receptor beta chains were read from a single sample in a study of lymphopenia after photon versus proton radiotherapy. TCRdb's copy holds only in-frame clones and misses some; the assay was immunoSEQ multiplex PCR. The table includes around 16,000 clones, 70% to 90% detected once. The source material was peripheral blood, sampled from a patient treated with proton-based radiotherapy. The receptors derive from a woman in her fifties or sixties with cholangiocarcinoma. Some clones in this sample may be carry-over from other donors' samples. CDR3s include the opening cysteine and the closing phenylalanine or tryptophan. The order of the fields is V gene, D gene, J gene, CDR3 protein. A D gene is named only where the DNA matches it firmly.

>TRBV7-2|-|TRBJ1-6
CASSTPGHPNSPLHF
>TRBV7-9|TRBD2|TRBJ2-5
CASSLSGGEETQYF
>TRBV7-2|-|TRBJ2-1
CASSPLPTWQGEQFF
>TRBV5-1|TRBD1|TRBJ2-2
CASSNRKGQGMVGTGELFF
>TRBV14|-|TRBJ2-7
CASSQTYPPNYEQYF
>TRBV6-1|TRBD1|TRBJ1-4
CASSEPDRGDEKLFF
>TRBV2|-|TRBJ2-2
CASSAEATNTGELFF
>TRBV30|-|TRBJ1-5
CAWRRGGSPGGQPQHF
>TRBV5-1|TRBD2|TRBJ2-1
CASRELAGQNEQFF
>TRBV15|TRBD1|TRBJ2-5
CATSSSGQVKETQYF
>TRBV7-2|TRBD1|TRBJ1-2
CASSLVRGYGYTF
>TRBV4-1|-|TRBJ2-1
CASSLTTSSYNEQFF
>TRBV10-1|TRBD1|TRBJ1-2
CASRPGTVIYGYTF
>TRBV5-1|-|TRBJ2-7
CASSSGGGDPYEQYF
>TRBV6-5|TRBD1|TRBJ2-7
CASTKGRGFSYEQYF
>TRBV19|TRBD2|TRBJ2-1
CASSILGLASSHNEQFF
>TRBV7-2|TRBD2|TRBJ2-1
CASSFRLAEGDEQFF
>TRBV11-2|-|TRBJ2-3
CASAPGSTDTQYF
>TRBV6-1|-|TRBJ2-7
CASSEVGGRDEQYF
>TRBV2|-|TRBJ1-5
CASSDTGTNQPQHF
>TRBV7-9|-|TRBJ2-3
CASSLVADTQYF
>TRBV7-9|-|TRBJ1-1
CASSFDSNTEAFF
>TRBV4-3|-|TRBJ1-2
CASSAVSGYYGYTF
>TRBV11-2|TRBD1|TRBJ1-2
CASSKTQGAGGYTF
>TRBV27|-|TRBJ1-4
CASGRGSTNEKLFF
>TRBV6-9|-|TRBJ2-6
CASSLRQSRANVLTF
>TRBV5-8|TRBD2|TRBJ2-5
CASRAGTSGQETQYF
>TRBV6-1|TRBD1|TRBJ1-4
CASSDWTGGEKLFF
>TRBV15|TRBD1|TRBJ1-1
CATSRGSTGETEAFF
>TRBV11-2|-|TRBJ1-5
CASSPARDRPQHF
>TRBV6-1|-|TRBJ1-5
CASSEALLAQHF
>TRBV18|TRBD2|TRBJ2-1
CASSQTTSGRNEQFF
>TRBV29-1|-|TRBJ1-1
CSLPTRGWEAFF
>TRBV29-1|-|TRBJ1-4
CSAGGIQEKLFF
>TRBV11-2|-|TRBJ1-2
CASSLAIRGSGYTF
>TRBV4-2|-|TRBJ2-4
CASSPTSGEENIQYF
>TRBV19|-|TRBJ2-1
CASSITRRYDGEQFF
>TRBV21-1|-|TRBJ2-7
CASSEGRGPSTSEQYF
>TRBV15|-|TRBJ2-1
CATSRDPAGSSYNEQFF
>TRBV4-1|-|TRBJ2-5
CASSQDHTEETQYF
>TRBV5-1|-|TRBJ1-2
CASSRGIHGYTF
>TRBV5-4|-|TRBJ2-7
CASSLEPGIYEQYF